Below are 22 T cell receptor beta chains sequenced from a single sample in a study of shared clonotypes between healthy human individuals (dated by TCRdb to 2018 to 2021). Library preparation used the immunoSEQ multiplex PCR assay. Not all clones reach the TCRdb copy of this immuneACCESS table, which keeps in-frame sequences only. Checked studies attribute under half of the gap to unresolved V genes and leave the rest unexplained. In all, the sample holds more than 150,000 clones, and about 93% of those were seen once. The ten largest account for approximately 0.07% of the sample. Sequencing was done on a sample of naive CD4+ T cells sorted from blood. What the cell subset or site label conveys for this sample: CD45RA+ positively selected. The receptor set was obtained from a woman aged 25 to 39 in good health.

The chain recombines TRBV5-1 with TRBJ1-5, with TRBD1 identical over 8 bases. Germline trimming cut 5 bases from V and 3 bases from J; bases unmatched to any gene: 7. This CDR3 has 15 residues. Germline V lookup: CDR1 SGHRS, CDR2 YFSETQ. CDR3 sequence reads: CASRTTGVPNQPQHF. The CDR3 coding sequence is TGCGCCAGCAGAACGACAGGGGTTCCCAATCAGCCCCAGCATTTT.

The V call is TRBV6-5, the J call TRBJ1-2; no clear D. The CDR3 is made up of 14 amino acids. Per germline, CDR1 MNHEY and CDR2 SVGAGI. The V and J ends lost 0 bases and 7 bases respectively, with 12 bases between them. For the CDR3, the DNA is TGTGCCAGCAGTTACTCGATGTTGGGATCTGGCTACACCTTC. Translated, it gives CASSYSMLGSGYTF.

On this clone: Mismatch with germline at one junction end may stem from a read error. The V gene is TRBV27, the J gene TRBJ1-1; D perhaps matches TRBD1 (6 bases). Germline lookup yields CDR1 MNHEY and CDR2 SMNVEV (reference sequence). CDR3 size: 15 residues. The DNA for the CDR3 is TGTGCCAGCAGTAGCCCGGGACACCTGAAAACTGAAGCTTTCTTT. It translates to CASSSPGHLKTEAFF.

This clone was detected only a few times. The chain has TRBV2 and TRBJ2-7; 11 nucleotides line up with TRBD1. Germline lookup yields CDR1 SNHLY and CDR2 FYNNEI. This CDR3 contains 14 residues. Losses at the gene ends were 10 bases for V and 3 bases for J; bases not matched to a gene: 8. The CDR3 DNA sequence: TGTGCCACCCGTCCCGGGACAGGGGGCTACGAGCAGTACTTC. This codes for CATRPGTGGYEQYF.

A word on this clone: The same CDR3 also results from other DNA sequences found in this sample. This chain uses TRBV28 with TRBJ2-7; D not resolved. This CDR3 contains 12 residues. CDR1 and CDR2 (germline): MDHEN, SYDVKM. V dropped 4 bases and J dropped 1 base, with 5 bases sitting between them. CDR3 sequence reads: CASSSGSYEQYF. The CDR3 region has the DNA TGTGCCAGCAGTTCCGGGTCCTACGAGCAGTACTTC.

This rearrangement joins TRBV10-3 to TRBJ2-3; no clear D gene. The CDR3 has 15 residues. The germline V and J ends were trimmed by 3 bases and 0 bases, with 10 bases remaining between them. From germline, CDR1 is ENHRY and CDR2 SYGVKD. The CDR3 sequence: CAISDDVKSTDTQYF. CDR3 in DNA: TGTGCCATCAGTGATGACGTGAAGAGCACAGATACGCAGTATTTT.

This chain joins TRBV4-1 and TRBJ2-2; a weak D match, TRBD1 (5 bases). The CDR3 length is 13 residues. From germline, CDR1 is MGHRA and CDR2 YSYEKL. The V gene lost 0 bases and the J gene lost 7 bases, with 6 bases spanning the gap. As DNA, the CDR3 is TGCGCCAGCAGCCAAGATAGGGGCGGGGAGCTGTTTTTT. Its protein product is CASSQDRGGELFF.

This clone occurred once. This chain joins TRBV19 and TRBJ2-1, with D perhaps TRBD2 (5 bases). The V gene's germline CDR1 is LNHDA and CDR2 SQIVND (reference sequence). The CDR3 spans 14 residues. With 7 bases removed from V and 4 bases from J, the gap between germline ends came to 14 bases. The CDR3 region has the DNA TGTGCCAGTATGGACTCCCCACTATACAATGAGCAGTTCTTC. Its protein product is CASMDSPLYNEQFF.

The J gene is TRBJ2-7, the V gene TRBV7-9; 7 bases are a match to TRBD1. The germline gives CDR1 SEHNR, CDR2 FQNEAQ (reference sequence). The CDR3 contains 13 residues. After removal of 5 bases from V and 3 bases from J, the junction contained 4 bases not matched to a gene. CDR3 loop: CASSPDRVYEQYF. DNA of the CDR3: TGTGCCAGCAGCCCCGACAGGGTCTACGAGCAGTACTTC.

This clone was seen more than once but under ten times. This chain uses TRBV19 with TRBJ2-7, with no clear D. Germline-derived CDR1 and CDR2 are LNHDA and SQIVND (reference sequence). The V end was cut by 5 bases, the J end by 7 bases, with 15 bases between. The CDR3 spans 13 residues. CDR3 residues: CASSQSGRGEQYF. DNA of the CDR3: TGTGCCAGTAGTCAATCCGGACGTGGGGAGCAGTACTTC. Combining the CDR3 with reference TRBV19 and TRBJ2-7 gives the whole variable domain DGGITQSPKYLFRKEGQNVTLSCEQNLNHDAMYWYRQDPGQGLRLIYYSQIVNDFQKGDIAEGYSVSREKKESFPLTVTSAQKNPTAFYLCASSQSGRGEQYFGPGTRLTVT.

This chain joins TRBV5-8 and TRBJ1-3; a possible D gene is TRBD1 (6 bases). CDR1 and CDR2 from the germline V gene are SGHTS and YDEGEE. The V and J ends lost 4 bases and 8 bases respectively, with 13 bases between them. The CDR3 consists of 13 residues. In DNA form, the CDR3 reads TGTGCCAGCAGCCTTACAGGGAAAGACACCATATATTTT. Encoded protein: CASSLTGKDTIYF. The whole variable domain, filled in from reference TRBV5-8 and TRBJ1-3, reads EAGVTQSPTHLIKTRGQQATLRCSPISGHTSVYWYQQALGLGLQFLLWYDEGEERNRGNFPPRFSGRQFPNYSSELNVNALELEDSALYLCASSLTGKDTIYFGEGSWLTVV.

The chain uses TRBV2 and TRBJ2-5, with a tentative D call TRBD2 (6 bases). Gene TRBJ2-7 matches the end of the DNA better, so the J call may be wrong. CDR1 is SNHLY and CDR2 is FYNNEI in the germline V gene. This CDR3 has 14 residues. The CDR3: CASSSGSGSYEQYF. For the CDR3, the DNA is TGTGCCAGTTCGAGCGGGTCGGGGTCCTACGAGCAGTACTTC.

The chain joins TRBV30 to TRBJ1-2; no reliable D call. Trimming removed 4 bases at V and 4 bases at J, with 13 bases between. This CDR3 contains 13 residues. The germline V gene encodes CDR1 GTSNPN and CDR2 SVGIG (reference sequence). The CDR3 loop reads CAWTSVVGYGYTF. The CDR3 DNA reads as TGTGCCTGGACGAGCGTCGTTGGCTATGGCTACACCTTC.

The V gene is TRBV5-1, the J gene TRBJ2-7, with TRBD2 matching 16 bases. J gave up 2 bases and V 4 bases, and 3 bases lay outside the gene matches. The germline V gene encodes CDR1 SGHRS and CDR2 YFSETQ. The CDR3 sequence is 16 residues long. This chain's CDR3 is CASSPGLAGGPYEQYF. Written as DNA, the CDR3 is TGCGCCAGCAGCCCGGGACTAGCGGGAGGGCCCTACGAGCAGTACTTC.

V gene TRBV6-6 combines with J gene TRBJ2-7; 12 nucleotides line up with TRBD1. The germline V gene encodes CDR1 MNHNY and CDR2 SVGAGI (reference sequence). The CDR3 has 15 amino acids. V trimming: 0 bases; J trimming: 6 bases; junction bases outside the gene matches: 3. The CDR3 protein is CASSYSGTGGFEQYF. The CDR3, as DNA: TGTGCCAGCAGTTACTCAGGGACAGGGGGCTTCGAGCAGTACTTC.

V gene TRBV5-1 combines with J gene TRBJ1-2; D may be TRBD1 (5 bases). Trimming removed 0 bases from V and 7 bases from J, with 19 bases in between. Germline V gene data show CDR1 as SGHRS and CDR2 as YFSETQ. The length of the CDR3 is 16 residues. CDR3 in DNA: TGCGCCAGCAGCTTGGACAGGTTACGACTGTATGGTGGCTACACCTTC. Translating gives CASSLDRLRLYGGYTF.

The gene calls are TRBV2 and TRBJ2-5; no firm D call. Germline lookup yields CDR1 SNHLY and CDR2 FYNNEI. The CDR3 length is 11 residues. V was clipped by 3 bases and J by 6 bases, with 5 bases between them. This CDR3 is CASSDRQTQYF. DNA for the CDR3: TGTGCCAGCAGTGATAGGCAGACCCAGTACTTC.

This chain links TRBV21-1 with TRBJ2-1. TRBV21-1 is classified as a pseudogene. CDR3 length: 12 amino acids. CDR3 loop: CASSFKGNEQFF. The CDR3 nucleotides read TGTGCCAGCAGCTTCAAGGGCAATGAGCAGTTCTTC.

As to this clone: Within the sample, other DNA sequences also encode this same CDR3. V usage is TRBV10-3 and J usage is TRBJ2-5; D is unclear. Germline CDR1 is ENHRY and CDR2 is SYGVKD. With 0 bases removed from V and 1 base from J, the gap between germline ends came to 0 bases. CDR3 length equals 12 residues. CDR3 in amino acids: CAISESQETQYF. The CDR3 DNA is TGTGCCATCAGTGAGTCCCAAGAGACCCAGTACTTC.

CDR3 sequence reads: CASSRRIDTGDSYEQYF. The CDR3 DNA reads as TGCGCCAGCAGCCGACGGATCGATACAGGGGACTCCTACGAGCAGTACTTC. The chain employs TRBV5-1 and TRBJ2-7; 7 bases fit TRBD1. The CDR3 has 17 amino acids. Germline lookup yields CDR1 SGHRS and CDR2 YFSETQ. V gave up 4 bases and J gave up 0 bases; unmatched junction bases: 13.

The chain uses TRBV5-5 and TRBJ1-4; TRBD1 might be the D (5 bases). The CDR3 contains 15 residues. V was cut by 4 bases and J by 0 bases, with 10 bases left in between. Germline-derived CDR1 and CDR2 are SGHKS and YYEKEE (reference sequence). CDR3 bases: TGTGCCAGCAGCCGAGGGGTCTCAACTAATGAAAAACTGTTTTTT. Its translation is CASSRGVSTNEKLFF. Variable domain in full (rest from reference TRBV5-5 and TRBJ1-4): DAGVTQSPTHLIKTRGQQVTLRCSPISGHKSVSWYQQVLGQGPQFIFQYYEKEERGRGNFPDRFSARQFPNYSSELNVNALLLGDSALYLCASSRGVSTNEKLFFGSGTQLSVL.

The V call is TRBV28, the J call TRBJ1-1; tentative D call: TRBD1 (6 bases). CDR1 MDHEN and CDR2 SYDVKM come from the germline V gene. The CDR3 is made up of 14 amino acids. Trimming took 5 bases from V and 5 from J, leaving 15 bases between them. This CDR3 reads CASSTGAVGTEAFF. CDR3 DNA sequence: TGTGCCAGCAGTACGGGGGCTGTGGGGACTGAAGCTTTCTTT.